The 18 T cell receptor beta chains below all came from one sample that was sequenced in a study of response to subunit inactivated influenza vaccine. TCRdb itself ran the RT-PCR reads through MiXCR, one entry per CDR3 protein. The table lists about 780,000 distinct CDR3 sequences, less than 20% of them singletons. The specimen comprised PBMCs from blood, sampled 4 to 6 days after vaccination. The receptors stem from a man aged 45-65 years who received an inactivated influenza vaccine.

The chain recombines TRBV11-1 with TRBJ2-1, with 8 positions matching TRBD1. Per germline, CDR1 SGHAT and CDR2 FQDESV (reference sequence). The length of the CDR3 is 13 residues. V lost 5 bases and J lost 10; bases outside the gene matches: 7. The CDR3 sequence is CASSKDRGREQFF. The CDR3 DNA sequence: TGTGCCAGCAGCAAAGACAGGGGCCGGGAGCAGTTCTTC. Full variable domain (remainder filled in from reference TRBV11-1 and TRBJ2-1): EAEVAQSPRYKITEKSQAVAFWCDPISGHATLYWYRQILGQGPELLVQFQDESVVDDSQLPKDRFSAERLKGVDSTLKIQPAELGDSAMYLCASSKDRGREQFFGPGTRLTVL.

This clonotype was seen more than once but under ten times. The chain joins TRBV11-2 to TRBJ2-5, with D tentatively TRBD2 (6 bases). V was clipped by 4 bases and J by 1 base, with 13 bases between them. This CDR3 has 15 residues. Germline CDR1 SGHAT, CDR2 FQNNGV. Here the CDR3 DNA reads TGTGCCAGCAGCTCGGGGAGGCCCCCCCAAGAGACCCAGTACTTC. It specifies CASSSGRPPQETQYF.

The J gene is TRBJ2-4, the V gene TRBV2; 9 nucleotides agree with TRBD1. Germline CDR1 SNHLY, CDR2 FYNNEI. This CDR3 contains 15 residues. Losses at the gene ends were 5 bases for V and 6 bases for J; bases not matched to a gene: 8. The chain's CDR3 is CASSLDRGWGNIQYF. The CDR3 DNA follows: TGTGCCAGCAGTCTGGACAGGGGATGGGGAAACATTCAGTACTTC.

This clonotype turned up a few times. The rearrangement uses TRBV20-1 and TRBJ2-3; 7 bases align to TRBD2. The CDR3 consists of 14 residues. CDR1 and CDR2 (germline): DFQATT, SNEGSKA (reference sequence). The V gene end was trimmed by 0 bases and the J gene end by 7 bases; junction bases not matched to a gene: 7. CDR3 nucleotide sequence: TGCAGTGCTAGAGATCCGGGGGGAATAAATACGCAGTATTTT. It specifies CSARDPGGINTQYF.

This clonotype was observed many times. This chain uses TRBV12-3 or TRBV12-4 with TRBJ2-7, with a possible D match to TRBD2 (5 bases). The CDR3 is made up of 13 amino acids. V dropped 0 bases and J dropped 7 bases, with 10 bases sitting between them. The CDR3 reads CASSLAGRGEQYF. In DNA form, the CDR3 reads TGTGCCAGCAGTTTAGCGGGGAGAGGGGAGCAGTACTTC.

In its sample, this clonotype was seen a few times. V gene TRBV28 combines with J gene TRBJ1-5; D not resolved. The V and J ends lost 3 bases and 0 bases respectively, with 12 bases between them. This CDR3 has 16 amino acids. From germline, CDR1 is MDHEN and CDR2 SYDVKM. The CDR3 reads CASSFQELFSNQPQHF. CDR3 sequence (DNA): TGTGCCAGCAGTTTTCAGGAGCTCTTTAGCAATCAGCCCCAGCATTTT.

This clonotype was seen many times. The chain employs TRBV4-2 and TRBJ2-5; D possibly corresponds to TRBD2 (5 bases). This CDR3 contains 13 residues. The V end was cut by 0 bases, the J end by 4 bases, with 6 bases between. In germline, CDR1 is LGHNA, CDR2 YNFKEQ. CDR3 amino acids: CASSQDEGETQYF. The CDR3 nucleotides read TGTGCCAGCAGCCAAGATGAGGGAGAGACCCAGTACTTC.

This clonotype was counted only a few times. This sequence joins TRBV6-6 and TRBJ2-7; D remains ambiguous. This CDR3 spans 13 amino acids. Trimming pared 7 bases from V and 6 bases from J, leaving 16 bases between. Germline CDR1 reads MNHNY; CDR2 reads SVGAGI (reference sequence). CDR3 sequence reads: CASNSARNGEQYF. CDR3 nucleotides: TGTGCCAGCAATTCTGCTAGGAACGGCGAGCAGTACTTC.

The chain recombines TRBV20-1 with TRBJ1-2, with TRBD1 as a possible D gene (6 bases). The CDR3 consists of 13 residues. The V end lost 6 bases, the J end lost 9 bases, and 20 bases lay between the germline ends. The germline gives CDR1 DFQATT, CDR2 SNEGSKA (reference sequence). The CDR3 nucleotides are TGCAGTGCACATACAGGGCAGGGCGCGAGCTACACCTTC. Its translation: CSAHTGQGASYTF.

This clonotype came up a few times. The V and J genes are TRBV5-1 and TRBJ2-1; no clear D gene. The CDR3 length is 11 residues. The germline gives CDR1 SGHRS, CDR2 YFSETQ. Trimming pared 4 bases from V and 10 bases from J, leaving 9 bases between. As DNA, the CDR3 is TGCGCCAGCAGCGTGTTAGGGGAGCAGTTCTTC. It encodes CASSVLGEQFF.

The CDR3 coding sequence is TGTGCCAGCAGCCTCACCATGTCCTACGAGCAGTACTTC. It yields the protein CASSLTMSYEQYF. The genes are TRBV3-1 and TRBJ2-7, with unresolved D. Per the germline V gene, CDR1 is LGHDT and CDR2 is YNNKEL (reference sequence). V lost 4 bases to trimming and J lost 1 base, with 8 bases between them. The CDR3 is 13 amino acids.

The rearrangement uses TRBV5-5 and TRBJ2-7, with TRBD2 as a possible D gene (5 bases). Trimming removed 1 base at V and 3 bases at J, with 11 bases between. Germline CDR1 is SGHKS and CDR2 is YYEKEE (reference sequence). This CDR3 comprises 14 residues. CDR3 amino acids: CASSLIGGDYEQYF. In nucleotides, the CDR3 is TGTGCCAGCAGCTTGATTGGAGGAGACTACGAGCAGTACTTC.

This clonotype has only a few counts. The chain has TRBV20-1 and TRBJ2-1; 13 bases are shared with TRBD2. CDR3 length: 16 amino acids. After removal of 6 bases from V and 8 bases from J, the junction contained 13 bases not matched to a gene. From germline, CDR1 is DFQATT and CDR2 SNEGSKA (reference sequence). The CDR3 DNA is TGCAGTGCCAATAGTCCGGGACTAGCGGGGTTCTATGAGCAGTTCTTC. Encoded protein: CSANSPGLAGFYEQFF.

The V and J genes are TRBV7-9 and TRBJ2-6; weak D call: TRBD2 (6 bases). The CDR3 has 14 amino acids. Germline V gene lookup returns CDR1 SEHNR and CDR2 FQNEAQ (reference sequence). V gave up 11 bases and J gave up 0 bases, with 11 bases separating them. The CDR3 region is CAFRGDSGANVLTF. Here the CDR3 DNA reads TGTGCCTTTCGCGGGGACTCTGGGGCCAACGTCCTGACTTTC.

The sample holds a few counts of this clonotype. The chain recombines TRBV20-1 with TRBJ2-2; no clear D. Per germline, CDR1 DFQATT and CDR2 SNEGSKA (reference sequence). Trimming shortened V by 4 bases and J by 0 bases, and 6 bases separated the two germline ends. The CDR3 runs 13 residues. The CDR3 DNA is TGCAGTGCTAAGCCACCGAACACCGGGGAGCTGTTTTTT. Protein sequence: CSAKPPNTGELFF.

The chain uses TRBV4-2 and TRBJ2-3, with 14 bases identical to TRBD2. The CDR3 has 16 amino acids. In germline, CDR1 is LGHNA, CDR2 YNFKEQ. J was trimmed by 5 bases and V by 5 bases; bases with no gene match: 6. The chain's CDR3 is CASSKTSGGARDTQYF. CDR3 bases: TGTGCCAGCAGCAAGACTAGCGGGGGGGCCCGAGATACGCAGTATTTT.

This clonotype showed up just a few times. The chain uses TRBV14 and TRBJ2-1; the match to TRBD2 covers 7 bases. V trimming: 0 bases; J trimming: 3 bases; junction bases outside the gene matches: 8. Germline V lookup: CDR1 SGHDN, CDR2 FVKESK. The CDR3 length is 17 residues. For the CDR3, the DNA is TGTGCCAGCAGCCAAGATCGCCCAGCGGGATTCTACAATGAGCAGTTCTTC. As protein: CASSQDRPAGFYNEQFF.

Only one count was recorded for this clonotype. V and J are TRBV5-5 and TRBJ2-2; D may correspond to TRBD1 or TRBD2 (5 bases each). Trimming cost V 0 bases and J 5 bases, with 11 bases left between them. In germline, CDR1 is SGHKS, CDR2 YYEKEE (reference sequence). This CDR3 contains 15 residues. The CDR3 region is CASSLVSWGTGELFF. The DNA of the CDR3 is TGTGCCAGCAGCTTGGTGTCCTGGGGGACCGGGGAGCTGTTTTTT.